The 13 T cell receptor beta chains below come from one sample, sequenced in a study of cytomegalovirus exposure and HLA in healthy donors. PCR amplification relied on 60 Vbeta primers (plus 13 Jbeta primers). TCRdb keeps only in-frame clones here, not all; method: immunoSEQ multiplex PCR. The sample spans some 120,000 clones; the ten largest clones claim 2%. Source material: PBMCs. The receptors stem from a woman in her sixties in good health and CMV-seronegative.

The chain employs TRBV6-1 and TRBJ2-7, with 7 bases that match TRBD1. The CDR3 contains 15 residues. V was clipped by 5 bases and J by 6 bases; unmatched bases: 13. Per the germline V gene, CDR1 is MNHNS and CDR2 is SASEGT. CDR3 loop: CASSPDRTVVREQYF. CDR3 bases: TGTGCCAGCAGTCCGGACAGGACGGTCGTACGCGAGCAGTACTTC.

The rearrangement links TRBV6-5 to TRBJ1-2; D ambiguous. Germline values: CDR1 MNHEY, CDR2 SVGAGI. The CDR3 is 16 amino acids. The ends were cut back, 2 bases at V and 4 bases at J, with 17 bases in the middle. The CDR3 sequence: CASSYRQTTGIYGYTF. DNA for the CDR3: TGTGCCAGCAGTTACAGGCAGACTACCGGCATCTATGGCTACACCTTC.

This chain uses TRBV27 with TRBJ1-1, with 9 positions matching TRBD1. The CDR3 contains 14 residues. J gave up 1 base and V 4 bases, and 1 base lay outside the gene matches. Germline V lookup: CDR1 MNHEY, CDR2 SMNVEV (reference sequence). Here the CDR3 reads CASSSQGANTEAFF. Here the CDR3 DNA reads TGTGCCAGCAGTTCACAGGGGGCGAACACTGAAGCTTTCTTT.

The chain joins TRBV9 to TRBJ1-2, with D perhaps TRBD1 (5 bases). The length of the CDR3 is 15 residues. CDR1 and CDR2 (germline): SGDLS, YYNGEE. V lost 0 bases, J lost 4 bases, and 13 bases lay in between. The CDR3 nucleotides are TGTGCCAGCAGCGTAGACCCTTCCGACAGCTATGGCTACACCTTC. It codes for CASSVDPSDSYGYTF.

V gene TRBV10-2 combines with J gene TRBJ1-1; weak D call: TRBD1 (5 bases). V was shortened by 2 bases and J by 6 bases, with 22 bases between the two germline ends. In germline, CDR1 is WSHSY, CDR2 SAAADI. The CDR3 is made up of 17 amino acids. The CDR3 reads CASSESGRGSLRAEAFF. CDR3 DNA sequence: TGCGCCAGCAGTGAGAGTGGGCGGGGCAGCTTACGGGCTGAAGCTTTCTTT.

The V and J genes are TRBV27 and TRBJ1-2, with 8 bases aligning to TRBD1. This CDR3 is 14 amino acids long. Germline values: CDR1 MNHEY, CDR2 SMNVEV (reference sequence). J lost 2 bases, V lost 6 bases, and 5 bases had no gene match. The CDR3 spells CASRPTGGNYGYTF. The DNA of the CDR3 is TGTGCCAGCAGACCCACAGGGGGGAACTATGGCTACACCTTC.

The J gene is TRBJ1-1, the V gene TRBV19; the D is unclear. V lost 4 bases, J lost 8 bases, and 20 bases lay in between. The CDR3 runs to 15 residues. Germline loops: CDR1 LNHDA, CDR2 SQIVND (reference sequence). This chain's CDR3 is CASSNSGLGASEAFF. CDR3 nucleotide sequence: TGTGCCAGTAGTAACAGCGGGTTGGGCGCAAGCGAAGCTTTCTTT.

Here the CDR3 reads CASSSISTNEKLFF. CDR3 bases: TGTGCCAGCAGTTCTATTTCAACTAATGAAAAACTGTTTTTT. This sequence joins TRBV28 and TRBJ1-4; D is uncertain. Germline loops: CDR1 MDHEN, CDR2 SYDVKM. The V end was cut by 4 bases, the J end by 0 bases, with 6 bases between. The CDR3 has 14 amino acids.

About this clone itself: This CDR3 is also generated by other DNA sequences in the sample. The chain has TRBV30 and TRBJ1-1; D gene uncertain. Looked up from germline, CDR1 is GTSNPN and CDR2 is SVGIG (reference sequence). The CDR3 length is 12 residues. V gave up 3 bases and J gave up 5 bases, with 10 bases separating them. CDR3 in DNA: TGTGCCTGGAGCCGCGGCGAGACTGAAGCTTTCTTT. This sequence encodes CAWSRGETEAFF.

The V gene is TRBV4-1, the J gene TRBJ2-7, with 11 bases identical to TRBD1. The germline V gene encodes CDR1 MGHRA and CDR2 YSYEKL. The trim removed 3 bases at V and 0 bases at J, leaving 1 base unmatched. This CDR3 contains 15 residues. In nucleotides, the CDR3 is TGCGCCAGCAGCCAGGGGACAGGGGGCTCCTACGAGCAGTACTTC. Protein: CASSQGTGGSYEQYF.

The V and J genes are TRBV5-6 and TRBJ2-2; perhaps TRBD2 as D (5 bases). This CDR3 contains 16 residues. Deletions cut 0 bases from V and 8 bases from J, with 17 bases between. In germline, CDR1 is SGHDT, CDR2 YYEEEE. CDR3 amino acids: CASSLGADGVGGELFF. In DNA, the CDR3 is TGTGCCAGCAGCTTGGGCGCGGACGGGGTCGGGGGGGAGCTGTTTTTT.

This rearrangement joins TRBV28 to TRBJ1-5; maybe TRBD1 (5 bases). This CDR3 spans 15 amino acids. In germline, CDR1 is MDHEN, CDR2 SYDVKM. With 3 bases removed from V and 2 bases from J, the gap between germline ends came to 11 bases. The CDR3 sequence is CASSFGGARNQPQHF. CDR3 coding DNA: TGTGCCAGCAGTTTCGGCGGGGCACGCAATCAGCCCCAGCATTTT.

The V call is TRBV19, the J call TRBJ1-5; D gene unclear. V shed 1 base and J shed 4 bases, with 11 bases lying between them. The length of the CDR3 is 15 residues. Per germline, CDR1 LNHDA and CDR2 SQIVND (reference sequence). The CDR3 coding sequence is TGTGCCAGTAGTATAGGACGAGGGTTAAATCAGCCCCAGCATTTT. The encoded protein is CASSIGRGLNQPQHF.